This T cell receptor beta chain stems from a study of cytomegalovirus exposure and HLA in healthy donors. Study-level information: The study's early data release held some 85 million unique TCRs from HLA-typed donors.

Each donor's status was that of a healthy bone marrow donor. CDR1 is LNHDA, CDR2 SQIVND, per germline (reference sequence). There are 15 residues in the CDR3. V was pared by 4 bases and J by 6 bases, with 9 bases of the junction left unmatched. Primers included in the PCR were 60 Vbeta and 13 Jbeta primers. TCRdb's copy holds only in-frame clones and misses some; the assay was immunoSEQ multiplex PCR. The sample holds about 160,000 clones, 65% to 85% seen once. Remarks on this clone: Its specificity is not known.

Study results and caveats: Sequencing had likely introduced a cluster of highly shared sequence variants as an artifact. Confirmation was obtained in vitro that three CMV-associated chains are specific for CMV antigens.

This clonotype originated in a male donor in good health and CMV-seronegative. This chain links TRBV19 with TRBJ2-5, with 9 bases lining up with TRBD1. Sequenced input: PBMCs. The CDR3 DNA is TGTGCCAGTAGTAGAACCGGGACAGGGAGACAGACCCAGTACTTC. Its protein is CASSRTGTGRQTQYF. Full variable domain (remainder filled in from reference TRBV19 and TRBJ2-5): DGGITQSPKYLFRKEGQNVTLSCEQNLNHDAMYWYRQDPGQGLRLIYYSQIVNDFQKGDIAEGYSVSREKKESFPLTVTSAQKNPTAFYLCASSRTGTGRQTQYFGPGTRLLVL.